This T cell receptor (beta chain) was identified in a study of OX40 agonist ivuxolimab in advanced cancers. Study background: Patients received the agonistic anti-OX40 (CD134) antibody ivuxolimab. At approximately 83% male, the cohort had a mean age of 60 years, ranging from roughly 20 to 80. Study-level points and caveats: It was not determined which antigens were specifically recognized by the peripheral T cells that had undergone clonal expansion.

Trimming pared 5 bases from V and 2 bases from J, leaving 6 bases between. Germline V CDR1 and CDR2: MNHNS, SASEGT. The CDR3 has 12 residues. The repertoire was sequenced with immunoSEQ multiplex PCR; TCRdb's copy has only in-frame clones and lacks some. The sample contains about 78,000 clones, 92% of which appear only once. Blood sampling took place at baseline, cycle 4 day 1, and cycle 7 day 1. Notes on this clone: No antigen is known for it.

The chain recombines TRBV6-1 with TRBJ1-2, with no clear D. The TCR was taken from an adult with an advanced solid tumor such as melanoma, head and neck, liver or kidney cancer. Here the sequenced sample was CD4+ or CD8+ T cells sorted from blood, taken in a trial of the OX40 agonist ivuxolimab. The CDR3 DNA reads as TGTGCCAGCAGTCTCCCAAACTATGGCTACACCTTC. Its translation: CASSLPNYGYTF.